This T cell receptor beta chain derives from a study of blood T cell repertoires in COVID-19. Study in general: Samples taken during acute and convalescent COVID-19 were collected in the United States, Italy and Spain. T cells, B-cell-depleted T cells, or PBMCs supplied cDNA or gDNA.

Trimming took 6 bases from V and 2 from J, leaving 14 bases between them. From germline, CDR1 is SGHVS and CDR2 FNYEAQ. CDR3 length: 16 residues. Across 20 to 25 US areas, participants ranged in age from roughly 18 to 95 years. Cohort placement rested on clinical history that participants reported themselves. TCRdb's copy holds only in-frame clones and misses some; the assay was immunoSEQ multiplex PCR. There are under 250,000 clones in the sample; 85% occur only once, and around 9.8% lies in the top ten. The rearrangement uses TRBV7-6 and TRBJ2-6; TRBD2 is a possible D gene (7 bases). The sample consisted of PBMCs or T cells enriched from blood (not recorded which). This TCR was sampled from a woman aged 50 to 65 with acute COVID-19. The CDR3 region has the DNA TGTGCCAGCAGTCCTAGGGGGGGCGCTGGGGCCAACGTCCTGACTTTC. It codes for CASSPRGGAGANVLTF.